This T cell receptor (beta chain) was obtained from a study of post-analysis software for immune sequencing data. Broader study findings: Significantly decreased normalized Chao1 diversity was recorded for multiple sclerosis patients relative to controls. Under F measure analysis, samples from one preparation batch co-clustered strongly.

The authors incorporated unique molecular identifiers into the TCR beta cDNA libraries. From roughly 1 to 10 million T cells, 400,000 to 650,000 cDNA molecules were obtained. TCRdb called the PCR reads again in MiXCR, with one record for every CDR3 protein. Among about 500,000 distinct CDR3 sequences listed, roughly 45% were seen once. The sample holds a few counts of this clonotype. The antigen remains undetermined. Sample: blood. The clonotype was recovered from a girl aged 5 to 17 with multiple sclerosis.

Written as DNA, the CDR3 is TGCAGCGTCGTGGGGCTAGCGGCAGTCTACGAGCAGTACTTC. Its protein is CSVVGLAAVYEQYF. The V call is TRBV29-1, the J call TRBJ2-7; 7 nucleotides agree with TRBD2. This CDR3 comprises 14 residues. Trimming at V came to 6 bases and at J to 3 bases, leaving 11 bases not matched to a gene. CDR1 SQVTM and CDR2 ANQGSEA come from the germline V gene.